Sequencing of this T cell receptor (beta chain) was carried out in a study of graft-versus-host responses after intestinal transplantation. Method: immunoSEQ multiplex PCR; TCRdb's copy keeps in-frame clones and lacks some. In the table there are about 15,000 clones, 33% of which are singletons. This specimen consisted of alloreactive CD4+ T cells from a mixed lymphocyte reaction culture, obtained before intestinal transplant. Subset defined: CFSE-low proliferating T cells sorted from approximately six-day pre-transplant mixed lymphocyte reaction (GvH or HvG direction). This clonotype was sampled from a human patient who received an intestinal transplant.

CDR3 nucleotide sequence: TGCGCCAGCAGCTTGGCAGCAGGGATGGGCACTGAAGCTTTCTTT. Its translation is CASSLAAGMGTEAFF. The J gene is TRBJ1-1, the V gene TRBV5-1, with D tentatively TRBD1 (5 bases). CDR3 size: 15 residues. Germline V gene sequence: CDR1 SGHRS, CDR2 YFSETQ. V shed 0 bases and J shed 4 bases, with 13 bases lying between them. Full variable domain (remainder filled in from reference TRBV5-1 and TRBJ1-1): KAGVTQTPRYLIKTRGQQVTLSCSPISGHRSVSWYQQTPGQGLQFLFEYFSETQRNKGNFPGRFSGRQFSNSRSEMNVSTLELGDSALYLCASSLAAGMGTEAFFGQGTRLTVV.